This T cell receptor beta chain was profiled in a study of blood T cell repertoires in COVID-19. As for the study in general: The United States, Italy and Spain supplied acute and convalescent COVID-19 samples.

CDR1 is SGHTA, CDR2 FQGNSA, per germline. The germline V and J ends were trimmed by 2 bases and 12 bases, with 8 bases remaining between them. CDR3 length: 11 amino acids. Under the authors' procedure: Reference gene primer amplification yielded estimated nucleated cell counts. Data came from immunoSEQ multiplex PCR; TCRdb stores just in-frame clones and leaves some out. V and J calls and clone size are those listed in that table; D and trimming were worked out from the DNA. The sample lists under 500,000 clones, about 90% occurring once. The rearrangement links TRBV7-2 to TRBJ2-1; D ambiguous. This TCR was recovered from a woman aged 18-30 years with acute COVID-19. Material for sequencing was PBMCs or T cells enriched from blood (not recorded which). CDR3 nucleotides: TGTGCCAGCAGCTTACGGAGCCCGCAGTTCTTC. This gives the protein CASSLRSPQFF.